This TCR beta chain was observed in a study of T cells in Graves' hyperthyroidism and ophthalmopathy. RNA transcripts provided the source from which TCR beta CDR3 regions were amplified. First-round RT-PCR with HTBI primers amplified the TCR CDR3 region. TCRdb independently ran MiXCR on the multiplex PCR reads; one entry per CDR3 protein. This sample has 500,000 or so distinct CDR3 sequences, with under 20% found just once. CDR1 and CDR2 from the germline V gene are SGHDN and FVKESK. The CDR3 covers 16 residues. V gave up 0 bases and J gave up 8 bases, with 19 bases separating them. This clonotype was found many times. Diagnosing involved the use of clinical symptoms, serum thyroxine and TRAb, thyroid ultrasound and orbital computed tomography.

This TCR was recovered from a young woman with Graves' ophthalmopathy. The chain combines TRBV14 with TRBJ1-2, with D maybe TRBD1 (6 bases). The source material was blood. The DNA for the CDR3 is TGTGCCAGCAGCCAAGACGACCCCGACAGGTCGCAGGGCTACACCTTC. This encodes CASSQDDPDRSQGYTF.